This T cell receptor beta chain was sequenced in a study of cytomegalovirus exposure and HLA in healthy donors. 13 Jbeta primers and 60 Vbeta primers were used for the PCR. This table comes from immunoSEQ multiplex PCR, and its TCRdb copy is limited to in-frame clones, with some not included. The sample carries about 200,000 clones, 65% to 90% recorded once. The CDR3 has 14 residues. V lost 1 base and J 5 bases, leaving 10 bases between the germline ends. Per germline, CDR1 SGDLS and CDR2 YYNGEE. The material sequenced was PBMCs. The genes are TRBV9 and TRBJ1-3, with D unresolved. The TCR was taken from a woman aged 50 to 60 in good health and CMV-seronegative. This CDR3 reads CASSVSLIRNTIYF. The DNA of the CDR3 is TGTGCCAGCAGCGTAAGCCTCATTAGAAACACCATATATTTT.